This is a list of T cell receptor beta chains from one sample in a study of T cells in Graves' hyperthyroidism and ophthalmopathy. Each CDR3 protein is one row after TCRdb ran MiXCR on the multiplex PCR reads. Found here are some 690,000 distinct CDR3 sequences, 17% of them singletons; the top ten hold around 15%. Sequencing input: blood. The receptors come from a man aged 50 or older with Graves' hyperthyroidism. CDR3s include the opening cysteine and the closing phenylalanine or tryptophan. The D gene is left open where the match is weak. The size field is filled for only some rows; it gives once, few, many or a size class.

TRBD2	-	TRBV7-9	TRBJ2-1	CASSALAGGYNEQFF	TGTGCCAGCAGCGCCTTGGCGGGAGGTTACAATGAGCAGTTCTTC
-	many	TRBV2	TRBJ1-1	CASSQGKMNTEAFF	TGTGCCAGCAGTCAGGGGAAGATGAACACTGAAGCTTTCTTT
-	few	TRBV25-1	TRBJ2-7	CASSPGGRENEQYF	TGTGCCAGCAGCCCTGGGGGCAGGGAAAACGAGCAGTACTTC
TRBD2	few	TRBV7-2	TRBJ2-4	CASSLREGRNIQYF	TGTGCCAGCAGCTTAAGGGAGGGCCGGAACATTCAGTACTTC
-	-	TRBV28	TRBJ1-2	CASSQSGLPYGYTF	TGTGCCAGCAGCCAGAGCGGTCTTCCCTATGGCTACACCTTC
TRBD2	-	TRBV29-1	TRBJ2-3	CSVVQREYTDTQYF	TGCAGCGTTGTCCAGCGGGAGTACACAGATACGCAGTATTTT
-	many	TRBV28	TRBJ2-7	CASSLGGRLLSEQYF	TGTGCCAGCAGTCTCGGGGGACGGCTGTTGTCCGAGCAGTACTTC
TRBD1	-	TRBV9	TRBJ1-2	CASSTPAGTGAGVEDGYTF	TGTGCCAGCAGCACCCCAGCCGGGACAGGGGCTGGGGTGGAAGATGGCTACACCTTC
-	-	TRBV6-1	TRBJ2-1	CASSQTGSQFF	TGTGCCAGCAGTCAAACCGGGAGCCAGTTCTTC
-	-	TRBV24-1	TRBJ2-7	CATSDSAGEVDEQYF	TGTGCCACCAGTGACTCGGCAGGGGAGGTGGACGAGCAGTACTTC
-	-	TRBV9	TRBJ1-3	CASSVDPGNRNTIYF	TGTGCCAGCAGCGTAGATCCAGGGAATAGAAACACCATATATTTT
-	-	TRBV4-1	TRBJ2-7	CASSRIQGVSSYEQYF	TGCGCCAGCAGTCGGATACAGGGCGTTTCATCCTACGAGCAGTACTTC
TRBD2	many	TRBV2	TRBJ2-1	CASRGLAGPYNEQFF	TGTGCCAGCAGAGGACTAGCGGGACCCTACAATGAGCAGTTCTTC
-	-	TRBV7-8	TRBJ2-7	CASSPAGTYSYEQYF	TGTGCCAGCAGCCCGGCCGGGACTTACTCCTACGAGCAGTACTTC
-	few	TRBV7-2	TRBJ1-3	CASTFAASGNTIYF	TGTGCCAGCACGTTTGCGGCCTCTGGAAACACCATATATTTT
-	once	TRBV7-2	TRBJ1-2	CASSLVYRSDGYTF	TGTGCCAGCAGCTTAGTCTACAGGAGCGATGGCTACACCTTC
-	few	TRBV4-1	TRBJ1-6	CASSQVMKVSPLHF	TGCGCCAGCAGCCAAGTAATGAAGGTCTCACCCCTCCACTTT